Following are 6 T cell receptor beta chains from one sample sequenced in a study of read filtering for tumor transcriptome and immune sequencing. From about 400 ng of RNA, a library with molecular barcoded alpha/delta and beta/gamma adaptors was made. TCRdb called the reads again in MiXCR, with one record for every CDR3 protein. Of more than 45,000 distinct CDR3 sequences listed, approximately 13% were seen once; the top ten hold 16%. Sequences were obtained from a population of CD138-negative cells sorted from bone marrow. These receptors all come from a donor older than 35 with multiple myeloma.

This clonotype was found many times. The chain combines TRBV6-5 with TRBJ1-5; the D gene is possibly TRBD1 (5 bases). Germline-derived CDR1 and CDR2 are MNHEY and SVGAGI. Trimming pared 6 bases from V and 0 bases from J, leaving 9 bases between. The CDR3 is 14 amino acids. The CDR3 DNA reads TGTGCCAGCAGGGGGGTGATTAGCAATCAGCCCCAGCATTTT. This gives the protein CASRGVISNQPQHF.

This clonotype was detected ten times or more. CDR3 loop: CASSPGGVGEQYF. CDR3 sequence (DNA): TGTGCCAGCAGCCCCGGTGGGGTCGGTGAGCAGTACTTC. The rearrangement uses TRBV7-2 and TRBJ2-7; D is uncertain. The CDR3 length is 13 residues. V was pared by 5 bases and J by 7 bases, with 15 bases between. The germline V gene encodes CDR1 SGHTA and CDR2 FQGNSA.

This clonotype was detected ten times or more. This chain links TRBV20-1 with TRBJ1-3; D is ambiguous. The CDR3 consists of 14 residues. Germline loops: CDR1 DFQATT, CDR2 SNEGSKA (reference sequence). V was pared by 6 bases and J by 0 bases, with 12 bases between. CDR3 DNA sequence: TGCAGTGCCACAGAGAACCTCTCTGGAAACACCATATATTTT. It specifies CSATENLSGNTIYF.

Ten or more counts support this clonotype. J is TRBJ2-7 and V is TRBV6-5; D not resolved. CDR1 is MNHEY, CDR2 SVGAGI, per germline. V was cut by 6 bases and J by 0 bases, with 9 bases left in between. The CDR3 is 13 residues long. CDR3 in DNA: TGTGCCAGCAGGGGTGCCTCCTCCTACGAGCAGTACTTC. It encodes CASRGASSYEQYF.

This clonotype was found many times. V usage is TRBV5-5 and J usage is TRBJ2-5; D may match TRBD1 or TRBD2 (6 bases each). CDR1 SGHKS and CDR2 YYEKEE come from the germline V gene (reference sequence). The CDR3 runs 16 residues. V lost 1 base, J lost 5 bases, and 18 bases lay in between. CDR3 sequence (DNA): TGTGCCAGCAGCTTGAGTTCGGCCGGGGGCTTTGAGACCCAGTACTTC. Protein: CASSLSSAGGFETQYF.

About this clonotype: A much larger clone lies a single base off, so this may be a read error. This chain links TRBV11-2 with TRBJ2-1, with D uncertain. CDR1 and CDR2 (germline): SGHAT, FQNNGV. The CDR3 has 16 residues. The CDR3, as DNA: TGTGCCAGCAGCCCCACGTTTGGAAGCTCCTGCAATGAGCAGTTCTTC. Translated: CASSPTFGSSCNEQFF.